The clone carrying this TCR beta chain was seen only a few times. Its antigen remains unknown. There are 18 residues in the CDR3. Trimming at V came to 0 bases and at J to 3 bases, leaving 14 bases not matched to a gene. CDR1 and CDR2 (germline): SGHAT, FQNNGV. This sample is drawn from a study of T-cell reconstitution after alpha-beta-depleted transplantation in children. Findings of the study overall: By about two months after transplant, alpha-beta T cells reportedly arose from several hundred graft clones that had expanded. Newly produced T cells mostly provided counts and TCRbeta diversity after one year, as hyperexpanded clones declined.

TCRbeta library construction was performed incorporating unique molecular identifiers. TCRdb independently ran MiXCR on the PCR reads; one entry per CDR3 protein. This table has 780,000 or so distinct CDR3 sequences, approximately 15% appearing once. The TCR originated in a male patient aged 5 to 17 who had a stem cell transplant for acute lymphoblastic leukemia, so the T cells may come from the graft donor. The sequences come from PBMCs, mostly from graft donor cells, collected 360 days after TCRalphabeta/CD19-depleted stem cell transplant. J is TRBJ2-7 and V is TRBV11-2; 7 nucleotides agree with TRBD1. The CDR3 DNA sequence: TGTGCCAGCAGCTTAGAGTTCGGAAGGGGGCGGACATACTACGAGCAGTACTTC. This gives the protein CASSLEFGRGRTYYEQYF. The whole variable domain, filled in from reference TRBV11-2 and TRBJ2-7, reads EAGVAQSPRYKIIEKRQSVAFWCNPISGHATLYWYQQILGQGPKLLIQFQNNGVVDDSQLPKDRFSAERLKGVDSTLKIQPAKLEDSAVYLCASSLEFGRGRTYYEQYFGPGTRLTVT.